This T cell receptor (beta chain) was captured by sequencing in a study of glioma-infiltrating T cells (dated by TCRdb to about 2016). For the study in its entirety: TCR alpha- and beta-chain repertoires were sequenced from glioma tissue, non-neoplastic brain tissue and matched peripheral blood mononuclear cells. To measure how far tissue and blood T-cell populations diverged, each tissue-infiltrating repertoire was compared against the peripheral blood repertoire of the same patient. The paired cohort comprised three low-grade glioma patients, about 8 primary glioblastoma patients and three non-glioma patients contributing non-neoplastic brain tissue.

On this clonotype: Its cognate antigen has yet to be identified. This may stem from a read error, because a much larger clone lies one nucleotide away.

The paper as a whole reports these results and caveats: Very few CDR3 sequences were found to be shared between tissue and blood, and this scarcity was attributed to high CDR3 diversity and limited sampling. VJ-independent divergence between tissue and blood was lower than expected in non-neoplastic patients but higher than expected in all gliomas, particularly low-grade gliomas. Group comparisons rested on small numbers: three non-neoplastic, three low-grade glioma and under ten glioblastoma patients.

TCR alpha and beta CDR3 regions were amplified with the iRepertoire nested amplicon-rescue multiplex PCR (arm-PCR) platform from RNA. One-step reverse transcription and amplification used roughly 100-450 ng of tissue mRNA or PBMC total RNA as input. Following bead purification, Illumina adapters were added by a secondary multiplex PCR, and the libraries were gel-purified between 200 and 400 bp. Demultiplexing relied on internal 6-nucleotide barcodes carried by the libraries. Sequencing of the libraries was done on an Illumina MiSeq using 2x220 or 2x250 nucleotide paired-end reads. For the original study's pipeline: Paired reads were merged with FLASH 1.2.11 and aligned to the GRCh37 human genome with BWA-MEM before extracting TRA and TRB reads. An IMGT-derived reference of cassette sequences and CDR3 motifs, with pseudogenes included, was used for V and J assignment. Reads were translated in three frames, and productive CDR3s were defined by a C…FGXG motif without stop codons. Unique combinations of V-J cassette pair and CDR3 amino acid sequence were defined as clonotypes. Hamming distance filtering was applied to reads, with thresholds set by the sequence error rate of each sample in mapped regions. Starting from the raw public reads, TCRdb applied fastp trimming at Q25, assembled clones with MiXCR and retained in-frame beta chains. Merged by CDR3 protein, the rows form single entries marked with the most common genes and DNA. TCRdb's processing, not the authors' own work, is the source of the V and J calls. This sample comprises under 150,000 distinct CDR3 sequences, roughly two fifths of them detected only once. Around 18% of the sample belongs to the ten largest clones.

The cysteine opens and the phenylalanine closes a CDR3 of 16 amino acids. Kept here is only the CDR3 DNA, which spans 48 bases and is read in frame from base 1. From the germline V gene (reference sequence), CDR1 is DFQATT and CDR2 is SNEGSKA. This sequence originates from a human donor with low-grade glioma or glioblastoma, undergoing nonglioma brain surgery, or in good health (not recorded which). Sequenced material: glioma tissue, nonneoplastic brain tissue, or PBMCs (not recorded which). The chain is encoded by TRBV20-1 joined to TRBJ1-5, with the D gene not clear enough to name. The CDR3 sequence is CSTSAASLYSNQPQHF. The nucleotide sequence reads as follows: TGCAGTACTAGTGCCGCCTCCCTATATAGCAATCAGCCCCAGCATTTT.